One sample yielded the 13 T cell receptor beta chains listed below, sequenced in a study of OX40 agonist ivuxolimab in advanced cancers. Some clones are missing from TCRdb's copy, which holds only in-frame ones; the method was immunoSEQ multiplex PCR. This table has over 25,000 clones, around 86% appearing once. The sequenced sample was CD4+ or CD8+ T cells sorted from blood, obtained in a trial of the OX40 agonist ivuxolimab. The source of these receptors is an adult with an advanced solid tumor such as melanoma, head and neck, liver or kidney cancer.

The V call is TRBV6-1, the J call TRBJ1-2; D gene ambiguous. Trimming shortened V by 1 base and J by 7 bases, and 16 bases separated the two germline ends. Germline V gene sequence: CDR1 MNHNS, CDR2 SASEGT. The CDR3 is 15 amino acids. CDR3 protein: CASSEGVGAGSGYTF. CDR3 nucleotide sequence: TGTGCCAGCAGTGAAGGCGTTGGCGCAGGTTCTGGCTACACCTTC.

This clone has just one count. V and J are TRBV6-5 and TRBJ2-7; the D gene is possibly TRBD1 (6 bases). The V gene lost 2 bases and the J gene lost 7 bases, with 18 bases spanning the gap. The CDR3 spans 15 residues. Looked up from germline, CDR1 is MNHEY and CDR2 is SVGAGI. In nucleotides, the CDR3 is TGTGCCAGCAGTTACACAGGGTTCAAGGCAGGGGAGCAGTACTTC. This sequence encodes CASSYTGFKAGEQYF.

The table lists this clone with a few counts. The V and J genes are TRBV5-6 and TRBJ2-7; D is uncertain. Trimming removed 3 bases from V and 1 base from J, with 5 bases in between. CDR3 length: 12 amino acids. Germline CDR1 reads SGHDT; CDR2 reads YYEEEE. CDR3 sequence (DNA): TGTGCCAGCAGCTCCATATCCTACGAGCAGTACTTC. Its translation is CASSSISYEQYF. Filled out from reference TRBV5-6 and TRBJ2-7, the complete variable domain reads DAGVTQSPTHLIKTRGQQVTLRCSPKSGHDTVSWYQQALGQGPQFIFQYYEEEERQRGNFPDRFSGHQFPNYSSELNVNALLLGDSALYLCASSSISYEQYFGPGTRLTVT.

The chain joins TRBV4-2 to TRBJ2-7; 11 positions agree with TRBD2. The CDR3 contains 17 residues. CDR1 and CDR2 (germline): LGHNA, YNFKEQ. Trimming at V came to 2 bases and at J to 3 bases, leaving 9 bases not matched to a gene. The DNA of the CDR3 is TGTGCCAGCAGCCAATACCCGACTAGCGGGGCCTTCTACGAGCAGTACTTC. Translated: CASSQYPTSGAFYEQYF.

The chain couples TRBV28 to TRBJ1-4, with D perhaps matching TRBD1 (6 bases). The CDR3 length is 16 residues. The germline V and J ends were trimmed by 5 bases and 2 bases, with 15 bases remaining between them. Germline V CDR1 and CDR2: MDHEN, SYDVKM. CDR3: CASSETPGQTNEKLFF. The DNA of the CDR3 is TGTGCCAGCAGTGAGACCCCAGGACAGACTAATGAAAAACTGTTTTTT.

J is TRBJ2-3 and V is TRBV13; TRBD2 aligns across 14 bases. This CDR3 has 16 amino acids. Per the germline V gene, CDR1 is PRHDT and CDR2 is FYEKMQ (reference sequence). With V trimmed by 5 bases and J by 4 bases, 5 bases remained unmatched. The CDR3 sequence: CASSLGLAGVADTQYF. CDR3 nucleotide sequence: TGTGCCAGCAGCCTGGGACTAGCGGGAGTAGCAGATACGCAGTATTTT.

The V gene is TRBV6-1, the J gene TRBJ1-4, with unresolved D. Germline assignment: CDR1 MNHNS and CDR2 SASEGT. Trimming stripped 3 bases from V and 7 bases from J, with 12 bases between. The CDR3 sequence is 14 residues long. DNA of the CDR3: TGTGCCAGCAGTGAGGGAATCAGAGTTGAAAAACTGTTTTTT. Its translation: CASSEGIRVEKLFF.

This chain links TRBV9 with TRBJ2-1; D perhaps matches TRBD2 (6 bases). The CDR3 runs to 18 residues. The germline V gene has CDR1 SGDLS and CDR2 YYNGEE. Trimming removed 4 bases from V and 0 bases from J, with 20 bases in between. CDR3 DNA: TGTGCCAGCAGCCATCCCGGGACTCGCCTGAGCTCCTACAATGAGCAGTTCTTC. Translated: CASSHPGTRLSSYNEQFF.

J is TRBJ2-3 and V is TRBV28; D not resolved. CDR3 length: 16 amino acids. Trimming took off 2 bases at V and 6 bases at J, with 18 bases between the two ends. Germline CDR1 reads MDHEN; CDR2 reads SYDVKM. CDR3 residues: CASSLGRQEIRDTQYF. As DNA, the CDR3 is TGTGCCAGCAGTTTAGGTAGGCAGGAGATAAGGGATACGCAGTATTTT. The variable domain in full, with the rest retrieved from reference TRBV28 and TRBJ2-3, is DVKVTQSSRYLVKRTGEKVFLECVQDMDHENMFWYRQDPGLGLRLIYFSYDVKMKEKGDIPEGYSVSREKKERFSLILESASTNQTSMYLCASSLGRQEIRDTQYFGPGTRLTVL.

The chain carries TRBV4-2 and TRBJ2-3; D is unclear. Germline V CDR1 and CDR2: LGHNA, YNFKEQ. Trimming removed 2 bases from V and 3 bases from J, with 9 bases in between. The CDR3 is 14 amino acids. CDR3 in amino acids: CASSQPSKTDTQYF. The DNA for the CDR3 is TGTGCCAGCAGCCAACCTTCTAAAACAGATACGCAGTATTTT.

The CDR3 DNA follows: TGCGCCAGCAGCTTGGTTCGGGGGTCCACAGATACGCAGTATTTT. Protein sequence: CASSLVRGSTDTQYF. V and J are TRBV5-1 and TRBJ2-3; a weak D match, TRBD2 (6 bases). In germline, CDR1 is SGHRS, CDR2 YFSETQ. The CDR3 is 15 residues long. The V end was cut by 0 bases, the J end by 2 bases, with 10 bases between.

V is TRBV4-2 and J is TRBJ2-1; weak D call: TRBD2 (6 bases). Trimming removed 3 bases from V and 6 bases from J, with 12 bases in between. The CDR3 is 14 residues long. Germline CDR1 LGHNA, CDR2 YNFKEQ. The CDR3 DNA is TGTGCCAGCAGCCAGAATAGCGGTAGCAATGAGCAGTTCTTC. The encoded protein is CASSQNSGSNEQFF.

This clone was counted a few times. The chain recombines TRBV7-3 with TRBJ2-5; D gene ambiguous. This CDR3 is 14 amino acids long. CDR1 is SGHTA, CDR2 FQGTGA, per germline. V was trimmed by 2 bases and J by 2 bases, leaving 9 bases between them. The CDR3 DNA reads as TGTGCCAGCAGCTTACATGGATTACAAGAGACCCAGTACTTC. This gives the protein CASSLHGLQETQYF. Looking up the rest from reference TRBV7-3 and TRBJ2-5 gives the full variable domain: GAGVSQTPSNKVTEKGKYVELRCDPISGHTALYWYRQSLGQGPEFLIYFQGTGAADDSGLPNDRFFAVRPEGSVSTLKIQRTERGDSAVYLCASSLHGLQETQYFGPGTRLLVL.